A single count supports the clone carrying this TCR beta chain. The CDR3 length is 15 residues. V was clipped by 7 bases and J by 0 bases, with 16 bases between them. In germline, CDR1 is MNHEY, CDR2 SMNVEV (reference sequence). Graft samples were processed, releasing intraepithelial and lamina propria lymphocytes. The sample comes from a study of graft-versus-host responses after intestinal transplantation. Some clones are missing from TCRdb's copy, which holds only in-frame ones; the method was immunoSEQ multiplex PCR. The sample shows about 63,000 clones, about 89% of them seen only once. The sequences come from ileum tissue, collected approximately 56 weeks after transplant. The rearrangement joins TRBV27 to TRBJ2-7; a weak D match, TRBD1 (6 bases). The sequence derives from a human patient who received an intestinal transplant, so some T cells may come from the graft donor. CDR3: CASKDRTATSYEQYF. In DNA form, the CDR3 reads TGTGCCAGCAAGGACCGGACAGCAACCTCCTACGAGCAGTACTTC.